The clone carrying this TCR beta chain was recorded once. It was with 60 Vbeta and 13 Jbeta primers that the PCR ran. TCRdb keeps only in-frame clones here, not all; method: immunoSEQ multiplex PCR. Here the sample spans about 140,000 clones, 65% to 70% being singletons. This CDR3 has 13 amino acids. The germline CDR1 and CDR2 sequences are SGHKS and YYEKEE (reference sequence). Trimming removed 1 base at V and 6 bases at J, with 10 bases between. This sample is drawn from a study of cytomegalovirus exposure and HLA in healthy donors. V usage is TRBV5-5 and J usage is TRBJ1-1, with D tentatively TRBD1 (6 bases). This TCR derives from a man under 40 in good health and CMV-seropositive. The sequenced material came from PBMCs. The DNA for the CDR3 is TGTGCCAGCAGCTTGTACAGGGATTCTGAAGCTTTCTTT. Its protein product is CASSLYRDSEAFF.